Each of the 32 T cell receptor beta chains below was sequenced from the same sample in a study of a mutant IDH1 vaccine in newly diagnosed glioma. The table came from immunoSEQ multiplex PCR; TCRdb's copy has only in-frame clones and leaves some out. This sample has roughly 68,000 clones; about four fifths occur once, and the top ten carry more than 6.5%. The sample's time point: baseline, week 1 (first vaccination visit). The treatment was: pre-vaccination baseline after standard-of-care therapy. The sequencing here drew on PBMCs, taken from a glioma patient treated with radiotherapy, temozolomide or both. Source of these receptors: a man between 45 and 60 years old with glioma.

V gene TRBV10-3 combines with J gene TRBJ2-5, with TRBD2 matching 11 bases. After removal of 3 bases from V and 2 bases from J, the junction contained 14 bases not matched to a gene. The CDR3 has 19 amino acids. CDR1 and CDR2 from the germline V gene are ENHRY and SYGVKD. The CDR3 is CAISERGLAGGGRQETQYF. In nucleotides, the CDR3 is TGTGCCATCAGTGAACGGGGTCTAGCGGGGGGAGGTCGGCAAGAGACCCAGTACTTC.

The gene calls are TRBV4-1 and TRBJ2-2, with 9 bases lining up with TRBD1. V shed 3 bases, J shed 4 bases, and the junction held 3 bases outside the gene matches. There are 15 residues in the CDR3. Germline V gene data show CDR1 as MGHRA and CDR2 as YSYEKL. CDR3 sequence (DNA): TGCGCCAGCAGCCAGCGGGACAGGGTCACCGGGGAGCTGTTTTTT. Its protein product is CASSQRDRVTGELFF.

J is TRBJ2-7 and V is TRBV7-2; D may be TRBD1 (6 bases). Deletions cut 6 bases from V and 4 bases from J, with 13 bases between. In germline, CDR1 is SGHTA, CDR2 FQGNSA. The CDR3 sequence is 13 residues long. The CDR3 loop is CASSSPGVYEQYF. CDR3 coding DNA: TGTGCCAGCAGTTCTCCAGGGGTTTACGAGCAGTACTTC.

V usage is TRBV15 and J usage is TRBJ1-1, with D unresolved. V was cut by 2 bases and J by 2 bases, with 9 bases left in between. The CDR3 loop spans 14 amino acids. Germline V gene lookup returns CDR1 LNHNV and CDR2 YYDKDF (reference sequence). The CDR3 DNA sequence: TGTGCCACCAGCAGATCCCACAGTAACACTGAAGCTTTCTTT. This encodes CATSRSHSNTEAFF.

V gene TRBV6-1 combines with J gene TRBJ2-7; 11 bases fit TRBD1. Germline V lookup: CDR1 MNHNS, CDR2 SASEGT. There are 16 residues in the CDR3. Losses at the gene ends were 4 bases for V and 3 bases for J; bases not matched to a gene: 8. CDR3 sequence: CASSGVVGQGVYEQYF. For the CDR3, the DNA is TGTGCCAGCAGTGGTGTCGTGGGACAGGGGGTCTACGAGCAGTACTTC.

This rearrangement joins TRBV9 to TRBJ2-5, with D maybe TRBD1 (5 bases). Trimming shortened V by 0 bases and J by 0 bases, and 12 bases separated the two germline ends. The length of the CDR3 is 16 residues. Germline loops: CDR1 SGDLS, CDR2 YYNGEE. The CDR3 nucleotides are TGTGCCAGCAGCGTAGAGTCGTCAGGGTACCAAGAGACCCAGTACTTC. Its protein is CASSVESSGYQETQYF.

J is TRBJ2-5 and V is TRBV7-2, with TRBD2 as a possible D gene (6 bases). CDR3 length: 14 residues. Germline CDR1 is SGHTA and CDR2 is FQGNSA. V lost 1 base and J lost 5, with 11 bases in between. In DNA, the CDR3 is TGTGCCAGCAGCTTAGGACTAGTGTACGAGACCCAGTACTTC. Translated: CASSLGLVYETQYF.

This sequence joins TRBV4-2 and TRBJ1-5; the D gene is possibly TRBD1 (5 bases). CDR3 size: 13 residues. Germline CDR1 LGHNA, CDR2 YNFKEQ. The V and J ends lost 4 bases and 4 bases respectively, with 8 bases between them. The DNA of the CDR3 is TGTGCCAGCAGCCGGGGCTCGAATCAGCCCCAGCATTTT. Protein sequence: CASSRGSNQPQHF.

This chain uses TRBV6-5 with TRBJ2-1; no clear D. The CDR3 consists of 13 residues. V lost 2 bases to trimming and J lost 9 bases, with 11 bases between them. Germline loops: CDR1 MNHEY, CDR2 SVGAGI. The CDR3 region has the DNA TGTGCCAGCAGTTACACCCAGGACGGTGAGCAGTTCTTC. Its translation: CASSYTQDGEQFF.

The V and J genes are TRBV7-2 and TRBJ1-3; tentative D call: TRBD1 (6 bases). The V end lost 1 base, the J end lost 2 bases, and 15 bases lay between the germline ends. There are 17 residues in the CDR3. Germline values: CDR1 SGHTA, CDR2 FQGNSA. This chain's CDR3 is CASSLGIGTYPGNTIYF. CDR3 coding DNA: TGTGCCAGCAGCTTAGGCATAGGGACATATCCTGGAAACACCATATATTTT.

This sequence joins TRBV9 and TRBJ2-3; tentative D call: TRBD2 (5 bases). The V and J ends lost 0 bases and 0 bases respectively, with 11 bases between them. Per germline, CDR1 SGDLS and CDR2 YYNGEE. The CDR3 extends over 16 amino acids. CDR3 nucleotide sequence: TGTGCCAGCAGCGTAGGGGCGGGCCTTAGCACAGATACGCAGTATTTT. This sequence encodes CASSVGAGLSTDTQYF.

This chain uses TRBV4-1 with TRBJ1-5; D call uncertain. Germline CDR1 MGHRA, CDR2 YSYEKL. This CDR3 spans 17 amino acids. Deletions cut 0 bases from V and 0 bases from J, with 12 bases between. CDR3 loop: CASSQDGGPYSNQPQHF. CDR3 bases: TGCGCCAGCAGCCAAGACGGCGGGCCATATAGCAATCAGCCCCAGCATTTT.

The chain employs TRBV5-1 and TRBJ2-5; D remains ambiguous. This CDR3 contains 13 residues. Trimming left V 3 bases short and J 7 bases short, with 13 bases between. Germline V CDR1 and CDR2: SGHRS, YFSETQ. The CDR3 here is CASSSDGPGTQYF. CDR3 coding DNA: TGCGCCAGCAGCTCGGACGGTCCAGGGACCCAGTACTTC. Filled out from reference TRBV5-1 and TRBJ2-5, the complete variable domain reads KAGVTQTPRYLIKTRGQQVTLSCSPISGHRSVSWYQQTPGQGLQFLFEYFSETQRNKGNFPGRFSGRQFSNSRSEMNVSTLELGDSALYLCASSSDGPGTQYFGPGTRLLVL.

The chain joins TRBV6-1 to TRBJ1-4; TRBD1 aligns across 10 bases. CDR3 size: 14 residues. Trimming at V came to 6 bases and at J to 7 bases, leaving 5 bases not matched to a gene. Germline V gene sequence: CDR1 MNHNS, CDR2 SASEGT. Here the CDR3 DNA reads TGTGCCAGCAGAGCTCGGGACAGGGGTGAAAAACTGTTTTTT. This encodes CASRARDRGEKLFF.

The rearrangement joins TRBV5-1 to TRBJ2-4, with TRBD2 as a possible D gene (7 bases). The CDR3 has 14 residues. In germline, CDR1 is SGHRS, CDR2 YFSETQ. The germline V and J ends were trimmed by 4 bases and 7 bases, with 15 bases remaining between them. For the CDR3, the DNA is TGCGCCAGCAGCGGGGGGGCCGTGGGGAACATTCAGTACTTC. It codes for CASSGGAVGNIQYF. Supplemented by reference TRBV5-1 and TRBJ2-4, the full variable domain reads KAGVTQTPRYLIKTRGQQVTLSCSPISGHRSVSWYQQTPGQGLQFLFEYFSETQRNKGNFPGRFSGRQFSNSRSEMNVSTLELGDSALYLCASSGGAVGNIQYFGAGTRLSVL.

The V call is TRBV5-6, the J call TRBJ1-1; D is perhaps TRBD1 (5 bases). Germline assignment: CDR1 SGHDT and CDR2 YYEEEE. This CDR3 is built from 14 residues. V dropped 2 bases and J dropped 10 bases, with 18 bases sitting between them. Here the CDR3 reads CASSLPPGRGGAFF. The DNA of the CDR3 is TGTGCCAGCAGCTTACCGCCAGGGAGAGGAGGAGCTTTCTTT.

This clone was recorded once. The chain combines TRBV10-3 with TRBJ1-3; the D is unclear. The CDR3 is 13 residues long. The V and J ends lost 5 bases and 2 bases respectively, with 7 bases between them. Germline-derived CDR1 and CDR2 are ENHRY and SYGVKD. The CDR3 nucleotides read TGTGCCATCAGTAGGGATACTGGAAACACCATATATTTT. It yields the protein CAISRDTGNTIYF.

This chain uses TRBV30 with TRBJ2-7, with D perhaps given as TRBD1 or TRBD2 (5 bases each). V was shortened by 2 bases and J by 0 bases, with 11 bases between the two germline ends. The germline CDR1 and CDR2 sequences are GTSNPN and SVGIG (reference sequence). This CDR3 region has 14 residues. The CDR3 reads CAWSWMGTSYEQYF. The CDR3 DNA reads TGTGCCTGGAGTTGGATGGGGACCTCCTACGAGCAGTACTTC.

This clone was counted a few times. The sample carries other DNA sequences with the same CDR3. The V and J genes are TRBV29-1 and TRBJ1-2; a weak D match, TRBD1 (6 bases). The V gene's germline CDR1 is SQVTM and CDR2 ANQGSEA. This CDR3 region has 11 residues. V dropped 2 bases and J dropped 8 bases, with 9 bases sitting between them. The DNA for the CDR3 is TGCAGCGTTGAACAGGGGCGAGGCTACACCTTC. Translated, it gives CSVEQGRGYTF.

The CDR3, as DNA: TGTGCCAGCAGTACCGACGGACTGAACACTGAAGCTTTCTTT. Amino acids: CASSTDGLNTEAFF. The genes are TRBV7-2 and TRBJ1-1, with D hard to call. Trimming took 6 bases from V and 0 from J, leaving 11 bases between them. CDR3 length: 14 residues. Germline lookup yields CDR1 SGHTA and CDR2 FQGNSA.

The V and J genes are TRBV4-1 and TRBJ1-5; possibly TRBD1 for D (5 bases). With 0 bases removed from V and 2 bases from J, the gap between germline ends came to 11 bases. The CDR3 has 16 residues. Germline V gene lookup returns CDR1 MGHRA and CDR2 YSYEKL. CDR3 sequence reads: CASSQDQGSGNQPQHF. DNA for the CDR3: TGCGCCAGCAGCCAAGACCAGGGATCGGGCAATCAGCCCCAGCATTTT.

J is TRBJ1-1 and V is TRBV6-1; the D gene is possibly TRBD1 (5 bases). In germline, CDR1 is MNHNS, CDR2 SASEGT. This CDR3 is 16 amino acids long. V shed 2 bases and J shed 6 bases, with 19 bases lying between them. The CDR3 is CASSETEGPGFPEAFF. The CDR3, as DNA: TGTGCCAGCAGTGAAACGGAGGGGCCAGGGTTCCCTGAAGCTTTCTTT.

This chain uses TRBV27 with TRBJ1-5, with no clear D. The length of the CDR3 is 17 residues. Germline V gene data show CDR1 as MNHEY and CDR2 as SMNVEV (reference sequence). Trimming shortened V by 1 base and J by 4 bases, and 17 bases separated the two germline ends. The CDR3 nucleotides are TGTGCCAGCAGTTTATATTGGGATCCCAGTAGAAATCAGCCCCAGCATTTT. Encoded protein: CASSLYWDPSRNQPQHF.

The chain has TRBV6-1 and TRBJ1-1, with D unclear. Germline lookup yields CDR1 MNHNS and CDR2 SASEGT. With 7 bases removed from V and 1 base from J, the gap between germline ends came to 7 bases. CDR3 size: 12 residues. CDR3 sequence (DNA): TGTGCCAGCATAGAGTGGAACACTGAAGCTTTCTTT. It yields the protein CASIEWNTEAFF.

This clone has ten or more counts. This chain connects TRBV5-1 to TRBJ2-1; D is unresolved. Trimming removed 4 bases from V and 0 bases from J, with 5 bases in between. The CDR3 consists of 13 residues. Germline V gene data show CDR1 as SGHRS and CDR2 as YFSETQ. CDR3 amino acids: CASSPSSYNEQFF. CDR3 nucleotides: TGCGCCAGCAGCCCGAGCTCCTACAATGAGCAGTTCTTC.

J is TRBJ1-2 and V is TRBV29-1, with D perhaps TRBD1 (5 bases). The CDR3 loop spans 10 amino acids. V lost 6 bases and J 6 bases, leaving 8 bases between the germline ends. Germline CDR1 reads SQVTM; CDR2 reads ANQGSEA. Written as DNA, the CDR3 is TGCAGCGTGGTAGGGGATGGCTACACCTTC. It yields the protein CSVVGDGYTF.

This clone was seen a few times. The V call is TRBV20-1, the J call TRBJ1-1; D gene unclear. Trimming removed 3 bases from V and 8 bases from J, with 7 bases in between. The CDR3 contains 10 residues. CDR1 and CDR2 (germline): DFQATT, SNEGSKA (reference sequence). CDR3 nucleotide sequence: TGCAGTGCTAGGTTCCGAGAAGCTTTCTTT. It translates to CSARFREAFF.

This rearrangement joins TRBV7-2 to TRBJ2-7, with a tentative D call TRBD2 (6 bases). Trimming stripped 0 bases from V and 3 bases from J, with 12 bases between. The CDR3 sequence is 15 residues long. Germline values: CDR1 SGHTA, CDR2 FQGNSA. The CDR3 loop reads CASSLAGGKNYEQYF. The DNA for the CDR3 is TGTGCCAGCAGCTTAGCTGGCGGGAAAAACTACGAGCAGTACTTC.

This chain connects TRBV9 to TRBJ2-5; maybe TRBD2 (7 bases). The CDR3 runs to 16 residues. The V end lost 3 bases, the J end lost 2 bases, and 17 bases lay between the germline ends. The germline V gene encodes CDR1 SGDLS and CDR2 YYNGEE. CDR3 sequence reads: CASSEEGGAGQETQYF. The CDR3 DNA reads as TGTGCCAGCAGCGAGGAGGGGGGGGCCGGGCAAGAGACCCAGTACTTC.

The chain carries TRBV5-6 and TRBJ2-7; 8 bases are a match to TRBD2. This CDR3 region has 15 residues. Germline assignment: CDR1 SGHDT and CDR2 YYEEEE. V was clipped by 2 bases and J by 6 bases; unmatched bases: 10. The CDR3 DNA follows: TGTGCCAGCAGCTTAAGGTCCGGGGGGGCCAGCGAGCAGTACTTC. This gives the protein CASSLRSGGASEQYF.

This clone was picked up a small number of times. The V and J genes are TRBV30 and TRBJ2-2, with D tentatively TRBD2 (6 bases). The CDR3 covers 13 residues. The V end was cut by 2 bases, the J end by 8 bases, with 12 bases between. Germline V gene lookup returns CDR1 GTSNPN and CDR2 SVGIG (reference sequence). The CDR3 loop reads CAWSRDSLGELFF. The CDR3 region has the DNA TGTGCCTGGAGTCGGGACTCCCTAGGGGAGCTGTTTTTT.

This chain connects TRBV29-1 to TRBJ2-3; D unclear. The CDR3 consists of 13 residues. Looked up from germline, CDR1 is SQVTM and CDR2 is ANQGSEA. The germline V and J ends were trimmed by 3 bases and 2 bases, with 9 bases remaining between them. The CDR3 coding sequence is TGCAGCGTTGATCCTGGCACCACAGATACGCAGTATTTT. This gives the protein CSVDPGTTDTQYF.